This T cell receptor beta chain is from a study of OX40 agonist ivuxolimab in advanced cancers. This clone was observed a few times. Antigen unknown. Overall study results and limits: Patients who responded partially at 0.1-3.0 mg/kg showed clonal expansion ranking among the lowest. Some nonresponders likewise displayed low normalized T-cell clonal expansion.

Data came from immunoSEQ multiplex PCR; TCRdb stores just in-frame clones and leaves some out. This sample carries 75,000 to 100,000 clones, about 86% of them seen once, and the ten largest clones take about 1.9%. The V gene's germline CDR1 is MNHEY and CDR2 SMNVEV (reference sequence). Trimming took 3 bases from V and 2 from J, leaving 11 bases between them. The CDR3 totals 14 residues. The material was CD4+ or CD8+ T cells sorted from blood, obtained in a trial of the OX40 agonist ivuxolimab. The gene calls are TRBV27 and TRBJ2-7; perhaps TRBD1 as D (5 bases). The clonotype originates from an adult with an advanced solid tumor such as melanoma, head and neck, liver or kidney cancer. The chain's CDR3 is CASSFGRVAYEQYF. In DNA form, the CDR3 reads TGTGCCAGCAGTTTCGGCAGGGTAGCCTACGAGCAGTACTTC.